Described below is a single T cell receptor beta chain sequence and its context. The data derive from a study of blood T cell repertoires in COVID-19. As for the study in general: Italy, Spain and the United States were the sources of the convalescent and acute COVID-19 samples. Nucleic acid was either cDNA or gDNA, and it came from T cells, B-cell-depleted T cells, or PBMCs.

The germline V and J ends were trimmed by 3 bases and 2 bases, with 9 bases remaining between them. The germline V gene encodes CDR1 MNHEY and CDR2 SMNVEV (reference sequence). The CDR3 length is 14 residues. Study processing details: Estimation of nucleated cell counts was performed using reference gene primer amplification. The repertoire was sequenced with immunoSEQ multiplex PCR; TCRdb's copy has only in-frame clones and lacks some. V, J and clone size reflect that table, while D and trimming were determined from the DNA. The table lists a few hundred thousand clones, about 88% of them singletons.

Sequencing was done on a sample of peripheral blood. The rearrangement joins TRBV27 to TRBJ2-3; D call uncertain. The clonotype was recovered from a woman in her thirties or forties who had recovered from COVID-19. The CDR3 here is CASSFSGSTDTQYF. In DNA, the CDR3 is TGTGCCAGCAGTTTCAGTGGCTCCACAGATACGCAGTATTTT.